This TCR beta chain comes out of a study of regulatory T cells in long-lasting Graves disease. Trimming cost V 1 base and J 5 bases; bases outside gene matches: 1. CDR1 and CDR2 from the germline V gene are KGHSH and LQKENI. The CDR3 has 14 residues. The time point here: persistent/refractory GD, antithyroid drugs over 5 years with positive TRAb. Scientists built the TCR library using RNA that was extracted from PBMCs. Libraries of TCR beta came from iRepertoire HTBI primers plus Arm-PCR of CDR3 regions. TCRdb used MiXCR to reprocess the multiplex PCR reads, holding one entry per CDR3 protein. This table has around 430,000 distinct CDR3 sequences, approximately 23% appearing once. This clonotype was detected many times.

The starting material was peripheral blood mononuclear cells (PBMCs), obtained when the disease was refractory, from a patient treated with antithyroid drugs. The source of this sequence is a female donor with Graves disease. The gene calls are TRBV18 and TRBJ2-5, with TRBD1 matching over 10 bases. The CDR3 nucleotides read TGTGCCAGCTCACCACGGGACAGGGGTGAGACCCAGTACTTC. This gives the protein CASSPRDRGETQYF.